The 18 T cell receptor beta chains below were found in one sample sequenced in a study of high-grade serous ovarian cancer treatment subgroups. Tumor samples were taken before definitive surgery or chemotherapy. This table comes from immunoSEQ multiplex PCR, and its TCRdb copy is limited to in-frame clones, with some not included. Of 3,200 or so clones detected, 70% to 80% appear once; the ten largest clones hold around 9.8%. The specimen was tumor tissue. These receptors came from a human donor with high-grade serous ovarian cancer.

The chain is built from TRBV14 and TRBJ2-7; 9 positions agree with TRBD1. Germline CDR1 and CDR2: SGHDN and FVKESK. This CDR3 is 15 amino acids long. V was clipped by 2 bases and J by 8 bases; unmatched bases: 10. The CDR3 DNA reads TGTGCCAGCAGCCAAAGTACTGGGACAGGGACTAAGCAGTACTTC. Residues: CASSQSTGTGTKQYF.

CDR3 region: CAWSSWDSPFEQYF. Written as DNA, the CDR3 is TGTGCCTGGAGTTCATGGGATAGCCCTTTTGAGCAGTACTTC. The V call is TRBV30, the J call TRBJ2-7; D remains ambiguous. There are 14 residues in the CDR3. Germline CDR1 GTSNPN, CDR2 SVGIG (reference sequence). Trimming left V 2 bases short and J 7 bases short, with 18 bases between.

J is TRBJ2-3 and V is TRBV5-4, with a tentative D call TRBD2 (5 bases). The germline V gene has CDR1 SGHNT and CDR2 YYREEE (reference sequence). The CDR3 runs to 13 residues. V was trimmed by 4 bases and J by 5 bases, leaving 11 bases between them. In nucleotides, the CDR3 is TGTGCCAGCAGCAGTGGGAGCGAAGATACGCAGTATTTT. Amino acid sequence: CASSSGSEDTQYF.

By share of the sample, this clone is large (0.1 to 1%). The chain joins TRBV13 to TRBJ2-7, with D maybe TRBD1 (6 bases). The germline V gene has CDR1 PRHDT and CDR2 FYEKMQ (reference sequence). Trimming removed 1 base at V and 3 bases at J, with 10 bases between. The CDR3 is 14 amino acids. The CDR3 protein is CASSLAGAHYEQYF. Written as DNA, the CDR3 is TGTGCCAGCAGCTTAGCAGGGGCCCACTACGAGCAGTACTTC.

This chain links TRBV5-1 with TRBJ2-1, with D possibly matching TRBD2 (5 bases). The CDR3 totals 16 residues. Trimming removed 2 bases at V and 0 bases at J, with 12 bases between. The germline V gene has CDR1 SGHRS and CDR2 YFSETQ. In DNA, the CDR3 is TGCGCCAGCAGCTTTACTAGTCTGAGCTCCTACAATGAGCAGTTCTTC. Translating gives CASSFTSLSSYNEQFF.

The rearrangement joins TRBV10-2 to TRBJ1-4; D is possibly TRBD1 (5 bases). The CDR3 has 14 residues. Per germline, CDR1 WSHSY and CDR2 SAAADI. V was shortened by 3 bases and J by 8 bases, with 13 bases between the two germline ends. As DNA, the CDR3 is TGCGCCAGCAGTGACAAGGGGAGAGACGAAAAACTGTTTTTT. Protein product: CASSDKGRDEKLFF.

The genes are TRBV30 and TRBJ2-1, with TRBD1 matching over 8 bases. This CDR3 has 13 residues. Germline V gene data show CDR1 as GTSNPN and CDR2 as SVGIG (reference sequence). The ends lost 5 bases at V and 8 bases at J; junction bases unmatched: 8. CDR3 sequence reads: CAWETGVGHEQFF. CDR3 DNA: TGTGCCTGGGAGACAGGGGTTGGCCATGAGCAGTTCTTC.

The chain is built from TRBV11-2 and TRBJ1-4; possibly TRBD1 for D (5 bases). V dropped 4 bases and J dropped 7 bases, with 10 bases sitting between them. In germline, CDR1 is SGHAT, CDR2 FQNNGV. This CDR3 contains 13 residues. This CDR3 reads CASSSSGGEKLFF. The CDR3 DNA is TGTGCCAGCAGCTCGTCTGGGGGTGAAAAACTGTTTTTT.

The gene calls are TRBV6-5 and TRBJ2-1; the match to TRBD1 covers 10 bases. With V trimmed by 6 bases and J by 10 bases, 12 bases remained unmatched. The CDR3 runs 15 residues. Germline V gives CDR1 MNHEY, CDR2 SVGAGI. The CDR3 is CASSSRDRGKPEQFF. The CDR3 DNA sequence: TGTGCCAGCAGCTCCCGGGACAGGGGCAAGCCGGAGCAGTTCTTC.

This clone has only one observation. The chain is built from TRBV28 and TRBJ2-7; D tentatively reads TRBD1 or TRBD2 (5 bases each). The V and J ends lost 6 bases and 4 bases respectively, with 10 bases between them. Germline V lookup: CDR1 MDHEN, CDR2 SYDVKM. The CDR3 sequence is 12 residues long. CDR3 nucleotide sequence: TGTGCCAGCAGCCTGGGGGTGTACGAGCAGTACTTC. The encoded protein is CASSLGVYEQYF.

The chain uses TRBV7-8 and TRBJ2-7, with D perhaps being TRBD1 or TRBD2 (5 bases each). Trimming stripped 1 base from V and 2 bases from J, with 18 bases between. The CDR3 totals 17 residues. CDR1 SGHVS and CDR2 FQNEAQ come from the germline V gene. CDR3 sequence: CASSLEMGRRTPYEQYF. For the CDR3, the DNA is TGTGCCAGCAGCTTAGAAATGGGGCGGAGGACCCCCTACGAGCAGTACTTC.

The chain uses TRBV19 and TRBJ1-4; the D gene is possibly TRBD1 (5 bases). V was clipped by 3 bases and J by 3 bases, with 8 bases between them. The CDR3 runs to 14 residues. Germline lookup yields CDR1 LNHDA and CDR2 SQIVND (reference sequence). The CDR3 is CASSMKGSNEKLFF. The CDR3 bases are TGTGCCAGTAGTATGAAGGGGTCTAATGAAAAACTGTTTTTT.

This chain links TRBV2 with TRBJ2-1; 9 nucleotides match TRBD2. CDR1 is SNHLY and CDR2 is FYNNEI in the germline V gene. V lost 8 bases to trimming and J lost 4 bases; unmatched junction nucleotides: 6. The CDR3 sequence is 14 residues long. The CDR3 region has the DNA TGTGCCAGCGAGCTAGCGGGACCATACAATGAGCAGTTCTTC. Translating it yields CASELAGPYNEQFF. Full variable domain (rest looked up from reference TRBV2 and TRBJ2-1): EPEVTQTPSHQVTQMGQEVILRCVPISNHLYFYWYRQILGQKVEFLVSFYNNEISEKSEIFDDQFSVERPDGSNFTLKIRSTKLEDSAMYFCASELAGPYNEQFFGPGTRLTVL.

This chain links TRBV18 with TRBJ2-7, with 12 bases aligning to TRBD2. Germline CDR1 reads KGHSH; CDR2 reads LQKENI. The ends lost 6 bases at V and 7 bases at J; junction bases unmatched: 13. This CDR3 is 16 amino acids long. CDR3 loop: CASSPGGLAGRWEQYF. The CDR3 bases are TGTGCCAGCTCGCCAGGCGGACTAGCGGGAAGGTGGGAGCAGTACTTC.

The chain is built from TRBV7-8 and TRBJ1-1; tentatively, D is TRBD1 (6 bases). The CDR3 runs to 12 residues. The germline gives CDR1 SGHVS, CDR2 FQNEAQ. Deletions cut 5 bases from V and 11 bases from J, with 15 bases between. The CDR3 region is CASSLGAGAAFF. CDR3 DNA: TGTGCCAGCAGCCTCGGGGCAGGGGCGGCTTTCTTT. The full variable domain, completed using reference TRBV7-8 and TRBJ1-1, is GAGVSQSPRYKVAKRGQDVALRCDPISGHVSLFWYQQALGQGPEFLTYFQNEAQLDKSGLPSDRFFAERPEGSVSTLKIQRTQQEDSAVYLCASSLGAGAAFFGQGTRLTVV.

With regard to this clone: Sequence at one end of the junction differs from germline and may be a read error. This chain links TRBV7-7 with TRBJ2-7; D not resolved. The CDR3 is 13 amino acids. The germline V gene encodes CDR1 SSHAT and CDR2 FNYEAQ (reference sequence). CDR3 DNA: TGTGCTAGCAGCTTATCGGGCTCCTACGAGCAGTACTTC. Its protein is CASSLSGSYEQYF.

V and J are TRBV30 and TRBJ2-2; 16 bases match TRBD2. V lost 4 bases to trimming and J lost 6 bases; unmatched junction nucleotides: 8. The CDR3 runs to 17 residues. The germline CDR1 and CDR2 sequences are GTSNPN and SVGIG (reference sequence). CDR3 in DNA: TGTGCCTGGATGGGACTAGCGGGAGGGCCGAAGCCCGGGGAGCTGTTTTTT. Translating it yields CAWMGLAGGPKPGELFF.

CDR3 region: CASRKGGPYGYTF. CDR3 sequence (DNA): TGTGCCAGCAGGAAAGGTGGCCCCTATGGCTACACCTTC. The V and J genes are TRBV28 and TRBJ1-2; no firm D call. Trimming left V 6 bases short and J 4 bases short, with 12 bases between. Germline CDR1 and CDR2: MDHEN and SYDVKM. The CDR3 spans 13 residues.